This T cell receptor beta chain was sequenced during a study of post-analysis software for immune sequencing data. Study outcomes and limitations: Compared with controls, patients had more of about 5 TRBV segments, including TRBV5-6, TRBV5-1 and TRBV20-1.

This clonotype was recorded only once. What it recognizes is unknown. V gave up 2 bases and J gave up 0 bases; unmatched junction bases: 8. Per germline, CDR1 SGDLS and CDR2 YYNGEE. The CDR3 consists of 16 residues. Sequencing libraries made from TCR beta cDNA carried unique molecular identifiers. TCRdb reprocessed the PCR reads via MiXCR and lists one record per CDR3 protein. The sample includes about 770,000 distinct CDR3 sequences, 46% seen only once; the top ten take 4% to 5%. V gene TRBV9 combines with J gene TRBJ2-7, with 7 bases aligning to TRBD2. Sequenced: blood. This sequence was found in a girl aged 10-17 years with multiple sclerosis. The chain's CDR3 is CASSVGGSPSSYEQYF. For the CDR3, the DNA is TGTGCCAGCAGCGTCGGGGGGTCTCCCTCCTCCTACGAGCAGTACTTC. Full variable domain (remainder filled in from reference TRBV9 and TRBJ2-7): DSGVTQTPKHLITATGQRVTLRCSPRSGDLSVYWYQQSLDQGLQFLIQYYNGEERAKGNILERFSAQQFPDLHSELNLSSLELGDSALYFCASSVGGSPSSYEQYFGPGTRLTVT.